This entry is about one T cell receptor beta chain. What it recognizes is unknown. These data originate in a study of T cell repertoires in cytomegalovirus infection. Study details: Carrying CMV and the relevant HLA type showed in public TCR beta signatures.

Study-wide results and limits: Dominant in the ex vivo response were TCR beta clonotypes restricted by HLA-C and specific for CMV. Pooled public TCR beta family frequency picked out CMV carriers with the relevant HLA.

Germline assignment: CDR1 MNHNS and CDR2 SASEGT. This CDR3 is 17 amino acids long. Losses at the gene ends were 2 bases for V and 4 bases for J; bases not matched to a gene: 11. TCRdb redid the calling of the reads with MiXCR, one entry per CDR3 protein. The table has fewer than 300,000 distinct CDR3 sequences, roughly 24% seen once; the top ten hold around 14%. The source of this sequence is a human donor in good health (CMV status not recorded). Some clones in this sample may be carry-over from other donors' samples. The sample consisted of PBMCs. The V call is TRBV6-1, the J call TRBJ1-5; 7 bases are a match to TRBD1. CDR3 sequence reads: CASSEPPGQWGNQPQHF. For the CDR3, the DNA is TGTGCCAGCAGTGAACCCCCGGGACAGTGGGGAAATCAGCCCCAGCATTTT.